What follows are 9 T cell receptor beta chains derived from one specimen sequenced in a study of cytomegalovirus exposure and HLA in healthy donors. Sequencing used immunoSEQ multiplex PCR; TCRdb keeps in-frame clones, though not all of them. The sample includes 100,000 or so clones, roughly 85% of them seen just once. Sequencing was performed on PBMCs. All receptors come from a young man in good health and CMV-seropositive.

V is TRBV19 and J is TRBJ2-1, with TRBD1 identical over 7 bases. Germline CDR1 is LNHDA and CDR2 is SQIVND (reference sequence). The CDR3 runs to 15 residues. After removal of 4 bases from V and 3 bases from J, the junction contained 6 bases not matched to a gene. CDR3 coding DNA: TGTGCCAGTAGTACGGACAGGTCGGTCTACAATGAGCAGTTCTTC. Its translation is CASSTDRSVYNEQFF.

This rearrangement joins TRBV11-3 to TRBJ1-1; no firm D call. CDR3 size: 11 residues. Germline V gene lookup returns CDR1 SGHNT and CDR2 YENEEA. Trimming shortened V by 6 bases and J by 3 bases, and 5 bases separated the two germline ends. The CDR3 DNA is TGTGCCAGCAGTTCCTACACTGAAGCTTTCTTT. It yields the protein CASSSYTEAFF.

The CDR3 DNA reads TGTGCCAGCAGTGAACTGAGGGTAGTTAATGAAAAACTGTTTTTT. This sequence encodes CASSELRVVNEKLFF. V and J are TRBV2 and TRBJ1-4; no clear D gene. V was cut by 2 bases and J by 4 bases, with 11 bases left in between. Per the germline V gene, CDR1 is SNHLY and CDR2 is FYNNEI. CDR3 length: 15 amino acids. Full variable domain (missing parts from reference TRBV2 and TRBJ1-4): EPEVTQTPSHQVTQMGQEVILRCVPISNHLYFYWYRQILGQKVEFLVSFYNNEISEKSEIFDDQFSVERPDGSNFTLKIRSTKLEDSAMYFCASSELRVVNEKLFFGSGTQLSVL.

This chain connects TRBV19 to TRBJ1-5; a possible D gene is TRBD1 (5 bases). Per germline, CDR1 LNHDA and CDR2 SQIVND (reference sequence). V gave up 2 bases and J gave up 2 bases, with 13 bases separating them. The CDR3 has 16 residues. The CDR3 DNA reads TGTGCCAGTAGTATATTGGAGGGGCAGGGCAATCAGCCCCAGCATTTT. It specifies CASSILEGQGNQPQHF.

The rearrangement uses TRBV29-1 and TRBJ2-1; 7 nucleotides match TRBD2. The CDR3 has 12 residues. J lost 12 bases, V lost 7 bases, and 12 bases had no gene match. Germline V lookup: CDR1 SQVTM, CDR2 ANQGSEA. The CDR3 here is CSGQRDEVVQFF. The CDR3 DNA reads TGCAGCGGTCAGCGGGATGAGGTTGTGCAGTTCTTC.

This clone showed up just once. The gene calls are TRBV7-3 and TRBJ2-1; 10 bases match TRBD2. The CDR3 is 17 amino acids. Germline CDR1 is SGHTA and CDR2 is FQGTGA. V dropped 2 bases and J dropped 6; count of bases not matched to a gene: 10. DNA for the CDR3: TGTGCCAGCAGCTTACTAGCGGGAGAAGCTAGGGGCAATGAGCAGTTCTTC. Residues: CASSLLAGEARGNEQFF.

This clone has just a few counts. J is TRBJ2-7 and V is TRBV5-1; D gene uncertain. Germline CDR1 reads SGHRS; CDR2 reads YFSETQ. The CDR3 length is 13 residues. V gave up 0 bases and J gave up 3 bases, with 7 bases separating them. DNA of the CDR3: TGCGCCAGCAGCTTGGAAGGCGGCTACGAGCAGTACTTC. Its translation: CASSLEGGYEQYF.

The V and J genes are TRBV11-2 and TRBJ2-5, with D unresolved. The CDR3 is made up of 13 amino acids. Germline V gives CDR1 SGHAT, CDR2 FQNNGV. V lost 4 bases, J lost 0 bases, and 6 bases lay in between. The CDR3 coding sequence is TGTGCCAGCAGCTCTAGGTACCAAGAGACCCAGTACTTC. Protein: CASSSRYQETQYF.

The chain couples TRBV28 to TRBJ1-1; 7 nucleotides match TRBD1. The junction had 18 bases not matched to a gene; V was cut back by 5 bases and J by 6 bases. The CDR3 contains 17 residues. Germline CDR1 is MDHEN and CDR2 is SYDVKM. The CDR3 loop is CASSPKWYDRAPPEAFF. The CDR3 bases are TGTGCCAGCAGTCCAAAATGGTACGACAGGGCCCCTCCTGAAGCTTTCTTT.